This record covers a single TCR beta chain. This clonotype was observed a handful of times. The antigen this receptor binds is unknown. No much larger clone is present one base from it, and per-base qualities are unavailable. TCR beta repertoires were profiled from peripheral blood of approximately 13 young patients with multiple sclerosis to demonstrate the VDJtools post-analysis software. The patients with multiple sclerosis were children and adolescents between about 6 and 16 years of age. This sample is part of a study of post-analysis software for immune sequencing data (dated by TCRdb to the mid-2010s). Regarding the study in general: Disease courses on record covered relapsing-remitting, secondary progressive and progressive-relapsing multiple sclerosis, though some patients had no subtype annotation. The patient repertoires were compared against approximately ten previously published healthy control repertoires obtained from donors aged roughly 6 to 28 years. A subset of samples was prepared in parallel using single-end sample barcoding, then pooled and co-amplified after Illumina adapter ligation. Beyond this particular receptor, the publication reports: Patients showed significantly higher frequencies than controls for a handful of TRBV segments, among them TRBV5-6, TRBV5-1 and TRBV20-1. The control group was slightly older than the multiple sclerosis patient group. Multiple sclerosis patients had significantly lower normalized Chao1 diversity than controls, a result that suggests substantial peripheral T-cell clonal expansion. Direct clustering with F measure revealed strong co-clustering of samples prepared in the same batch, which led to a batch-effect correction.

Libraries were made using PCR. The sequencer was an Illumina HiSeq 2500. To reduce PCR and sequencing biases, unique molecular identifiers were built into the TCR beta cDNA libraries. Per 1 to 10 million input T cells, roughly 0.5 million cDNA molecules were obtained, such that each molecule approximated one T cell. The patient libraries were prepared and sequenced with the same protocol used for the earlier healthy control dataset. Within a given batch, samples were prepared together, multiplexed and sequenced on the same HiSeq lane. In the paper's pipeline: MIGEC was used to process the raw barcoded reads, and molecular identifier groups with only a single read were discarded before consensus assembly and CDR3 extraction. VDJtools was used for post-analysis of the clonotype tables, with diversity normalized by down-sampling every dataset to the smallest sample size. To correct batch-related cross-sample contamination, repertoire overlap clustering matched CDR3 amino acid sequences but not nucleotide sequences. TCRdb passed the public sequencing reads through fastp at Q25 and MiXCR, retaining productive beta sequences. Every distinct CDR3 protein forms one entry, paired with its most common genes and DNA. These V and J calls rely on TCRdb rather than the paper's analysis. The table for this sample lists fewer than 850,000 distinct CDR3 sequences; about 43% of them were counted only once. Jointly, the top ten make up roughly 4.5% of the sample.

V lost 2 bases and J lost 6 bases; the stretch between them is 10 bases long. CDR1 and CDR2, looked up from the germline V gene (reference sequence), are GTSNPN and SVGIG. The CDR3 holds 12 amino acids from the cysteine to the phenylalanine. Just CDR3 DNA is preserved here, 36 bases in frame from base 1. The chain joins TRBV30 to TRBJ1-2, with the D segment identity uncertain. The specimen was blood. The clonotype comes from a girl aged 5 to 17 with multiple sclerosis. The nucleotide sequence is given as TGTGCCTGGAGTCCCTCGGGAAATGGCTACACCTTC. Its protein is CAWSPSGNGYTF.